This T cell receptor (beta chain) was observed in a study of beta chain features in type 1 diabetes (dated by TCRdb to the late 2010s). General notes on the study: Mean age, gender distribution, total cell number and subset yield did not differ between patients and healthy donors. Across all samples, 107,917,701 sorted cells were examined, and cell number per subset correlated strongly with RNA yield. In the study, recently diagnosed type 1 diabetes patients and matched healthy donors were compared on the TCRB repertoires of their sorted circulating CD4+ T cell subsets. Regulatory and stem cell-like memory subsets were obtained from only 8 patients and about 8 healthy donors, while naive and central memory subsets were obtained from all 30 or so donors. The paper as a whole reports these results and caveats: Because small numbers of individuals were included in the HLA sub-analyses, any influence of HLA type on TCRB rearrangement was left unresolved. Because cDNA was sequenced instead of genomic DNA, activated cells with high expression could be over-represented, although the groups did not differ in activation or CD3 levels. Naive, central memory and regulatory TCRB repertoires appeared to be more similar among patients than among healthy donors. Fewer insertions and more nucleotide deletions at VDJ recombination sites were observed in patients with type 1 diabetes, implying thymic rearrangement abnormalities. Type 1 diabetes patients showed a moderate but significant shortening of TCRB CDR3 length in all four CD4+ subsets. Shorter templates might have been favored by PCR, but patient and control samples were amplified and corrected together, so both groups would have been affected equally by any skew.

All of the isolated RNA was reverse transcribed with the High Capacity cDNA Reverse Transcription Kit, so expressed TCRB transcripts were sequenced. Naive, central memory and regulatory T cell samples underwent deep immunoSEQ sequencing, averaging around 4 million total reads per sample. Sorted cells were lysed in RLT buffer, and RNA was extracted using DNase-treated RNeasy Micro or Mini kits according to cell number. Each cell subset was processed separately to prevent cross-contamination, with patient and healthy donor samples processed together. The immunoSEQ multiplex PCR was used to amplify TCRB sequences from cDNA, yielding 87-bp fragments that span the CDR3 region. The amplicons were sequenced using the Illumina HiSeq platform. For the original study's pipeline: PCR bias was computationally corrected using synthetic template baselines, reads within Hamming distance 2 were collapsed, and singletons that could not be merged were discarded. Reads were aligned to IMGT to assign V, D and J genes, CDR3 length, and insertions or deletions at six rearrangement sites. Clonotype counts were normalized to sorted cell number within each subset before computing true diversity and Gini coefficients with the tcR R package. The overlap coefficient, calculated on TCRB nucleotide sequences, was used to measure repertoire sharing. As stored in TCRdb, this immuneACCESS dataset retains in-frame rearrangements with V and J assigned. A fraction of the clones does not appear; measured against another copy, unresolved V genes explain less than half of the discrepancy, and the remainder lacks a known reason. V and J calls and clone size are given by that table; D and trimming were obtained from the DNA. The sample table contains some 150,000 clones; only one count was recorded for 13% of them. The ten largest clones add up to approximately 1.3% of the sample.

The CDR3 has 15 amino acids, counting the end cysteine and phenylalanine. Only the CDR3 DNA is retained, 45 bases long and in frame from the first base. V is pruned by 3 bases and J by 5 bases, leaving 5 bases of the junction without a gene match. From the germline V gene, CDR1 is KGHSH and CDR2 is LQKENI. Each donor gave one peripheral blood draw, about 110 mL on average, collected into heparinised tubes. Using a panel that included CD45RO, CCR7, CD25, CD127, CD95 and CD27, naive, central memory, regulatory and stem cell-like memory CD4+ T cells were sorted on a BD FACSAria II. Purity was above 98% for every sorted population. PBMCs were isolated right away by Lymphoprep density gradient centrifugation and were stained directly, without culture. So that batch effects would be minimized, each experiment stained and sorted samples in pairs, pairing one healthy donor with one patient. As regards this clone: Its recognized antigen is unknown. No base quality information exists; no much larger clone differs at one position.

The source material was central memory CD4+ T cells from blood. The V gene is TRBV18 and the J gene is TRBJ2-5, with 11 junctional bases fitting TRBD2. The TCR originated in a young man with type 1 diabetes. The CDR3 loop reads CASSPTSGGRETQYF. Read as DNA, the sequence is TGTGCCAGCTCACCCACTAGCGGGGGAAGGGAGACCCAGTACTTC.